This TCR beta chain originates from a study of Ad26.COV2.S vaccination and SARS-CoV-2 variants. Study-wide background: Recipients of Ad26.COV2.S got it intramuscularly, once or twice 56 days apart. The study's findings and limits: Placebo recipients trailed vaccine recipients in spike-specific TCR breadth. There was a possibility that the TCR breadth and depth analyses underestimated total T cell responses.

Concerning this clone: Its antigen is as yet unknown.

Sample treatment: some 20 received Ad26.COV2.S at low or high dose, single or two shots; roughly five received placebo; per-sample allocation not given. The samples were gathered on day 63 after the first injection of vaccine or placebo. Data came from immunoSEQ multiplex PCR; TCRdb stores just in-frame clones and leaves some out. The sample includes hundreds of thousands of clones, 80% to 90% of them seen just once. V lost 6 bases and J lost 10; bases outside the gene matches: 6. The CDR3 spans 12 residues. The TCR originated in a person between 18 and 60 years old who received the Ad26.COV2.S COVID-19 vaccine or a placebo. The starting material was peripheral blood, obtained in a trial of Ad26.COV2.S vaccine versus placebo. The chain couples TRBV12-3 or TRBV12-4 to TRBJ2-1, with TRBD1 matching over 7 bases. The CDR3 region is CASRTGLREQFF. In DNA form, the CDR3 reads TGTGCCAGCAGGACAGGGCTCAGGGAGCAGTTCTTC.